This T cell receptor (beta chain) was sequenced for a study of B cell selection in AIRE deficiency. TCRdb's table, derived via immunoSEQ multiplex PCR, lists solely in-frame clones and lacks some. Seen here are about 21,000 clones, about 94% observed once, and the top ten hold roughly 2%. Sorted regulatory T cells were CD4-positive, CD25-high and CD127-low or negative. The CDR3 has 15 amino acids. From germline, CDR1 is KGHSH and CDR2 LQKENI. The junction had 3 bases not matched to a gene; V was cut back by 2 bases and J by 0 bases. Sequencing was done on a sample of Tregs sorted from PBMCs. The chain couples TRBV18 to TRBJ1-1, with 7 bases identical to TRBD1. This TCR was sampled from a human donor with AIRE deficiency. For the CDR3, the DNA is TGTGCCAGCTCACCATCGGGACAGTTGAACACTGAAGCTTTCTTT. Its translation is CASSPSGQLNTEAFF.